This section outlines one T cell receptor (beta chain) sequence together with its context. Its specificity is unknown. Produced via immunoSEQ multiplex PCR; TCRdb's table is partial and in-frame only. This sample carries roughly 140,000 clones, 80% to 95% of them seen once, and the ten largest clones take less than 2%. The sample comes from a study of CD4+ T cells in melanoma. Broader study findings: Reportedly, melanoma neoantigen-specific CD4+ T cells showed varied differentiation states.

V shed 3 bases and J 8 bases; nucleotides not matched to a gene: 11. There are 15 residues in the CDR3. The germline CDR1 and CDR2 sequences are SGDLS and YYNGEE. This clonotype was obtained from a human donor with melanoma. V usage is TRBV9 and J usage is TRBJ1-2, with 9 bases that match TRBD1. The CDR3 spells CASSALGQGRAGYTF. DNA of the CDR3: TGTGCCAGCAGCGCGTTAGGACAGGGGCGCGCGGGCTACACCTTC.